The clone carrying this TCR beta chain has more than one count but fewer than ten. Its antigen is not identified. These data originate in a study of T cells in Graves' hyperthyroidism and ophthalmopathy. Findings and caveats of the study: Ophthalmopathy cases were set apart from stable hyperthyroidism by a 13 V-J model.

Isolation of PBMCs was performed on 8 to 10 ml fresh peripheral blood. CDR1 is LGHNT, CDR2 FRNRAP, per germline. The CDR3 spans 13 residues. The J segment lost 3 bases and the V segment lost 1 base, leaving 0 bases of the junction unmatched. Amplified TCR beta CDR3 regions came from RNA transcripts. A set of HTBI primers served as the primers for a first-round RT-PCR of the TCR CDR3. TCRdb re-analysed the multiplex PCR reads in MiXCR, keeping a single row per CDR3 protein. The table lists over 700,000 distinct CDR3 sequences, around 20% of them singletons, with roughly a sixth in the top ten. The V and J genes are TRBV12-5 and TRBJ2-7, with 7 bases identical to TRBD1. The sequenced sample was blood. The TCR originated in a woman in her 50s with Graves' hyperthyroidism that later progressed to Graves' ophthalmopathy. The CDR3 DNA sequence: TGTGCTAGTGGTTTGGGACAGGGCTACGAGCAGTACTTC. The encoded protein is CASGLGQGYEQYF. Full variable domain (missing parts from reference TRBV12-5 and TRBJ2-7): DARVTQTPRHKVTEMGQEVTMRCQPILGHNTVFWYRQTMMQGLELLAYFRNRAPLDDSGMPKDRFSAEMPDATLATLKIQPSEPRDSAVYFCASGLGQGYEQYFGPGTRLTVT.